These 15 T cell receptor beta chains were all obtained from the same sample, sequenced in a study of blood T cells in healthy people across ages. A second PCR of about 7 to 12 cycles used a sample-barcoded 5' primer and a J-beta primer mix. A single record per CDR3 protein comes from TCRdb applying MiXCR to the 5' RACE reads. The table includes about 780,000 distinct CDR3 sequences, roughly 25% detected once. These same records also appear under a second study, on T cells of mothers and their children.

The sequenced sample was blood. These receptors originate from a boy aged 5-17 years in good health.

This chain links TRBV30 with TRBJ2-3; D might be TRBD1 (5 bases). The CDR3 is 13 residues long. Trimming left V 1 base short and J 6 bases short, with 11 bases between. CDR1 is GTSNPN, CDR2 SVGIG, per germline (reference sequence). CDR3 sequence: CAWSDRPYDTQYF. The CDR3 coding sequence is TGTGCCTGGAGTGACAGGCCCTACGATACGCAGTATTTT.

The chain uses TRBV12-3 or TRBV12-4 and TRBJ1-5; 8 nucleotides align to TRBD1. The CDR3 sequence is 14 residues long. The trim removed 3 bases at V and 7 bases at J, leaving 5 bases unmatched. CDR3 sequence reads: CASSLDRVRQPQHF. Written as DNA, the CDR3 is TGTGCCAGCAGTTTGGACAGGGTCAGGCAGCCCCAGCATTTT.

With respect to this clonotype: A read error may account for a junction end that differs from germline. The chain has TRBV29-1 and TRBJ2-3; no reliable D call. Germline CDR1 SQVTM, CDR2 ANQGSEA. The CDR3 consists of 14 residues. DNA for the CDR3: TGCAGCGCCATCACAGCGCCCAGCACAGATGCGCAGTATTTT. This sequence encodes CSAITAPSTDAQYF.

This clonotype was picked up a small number of times. This chain uses TRBV29-1 with TRBJ1-1; D gene unclear. This CDR3 has 12 residues. The V gene lost 7 bases and the J gene lost 4 bases, with 13 bases spanning the gap. Germline V lookup: CDR1 SQVTM, CDR2 ANQGSEA. The CDR3 sequence: CSAAWRGTEAFF. CDR3 nucleotide sequence: TGCAGCGCCGCATGGCGGGGCACTGAAGCTTTCTTT.

The genes are TRBV7-2 and TRBJ2-7, with D possibly being TRBD2 (5 bases). This CDR3 spans 15 amino acids. V lost 2 bases, J lost 2 bases, and 13 bases lay in between. In germline, CDR1 is SGHTA, CDR2 FQGNSA. The CDR3 region is CASSLSSSGPYEQYF. In DNA form, the CDR3 reads TGTGCCAGCAGCTTAAGTAGCAGCGGCCCCTACGAGCAGTACTTC. Supplemented by reference TRBV7-2 and TRBJ2-7, the full variable domain reads GAGVSQSPSNKVTEKGKDVELRCDPISGHTALYWYRQSLGQGLEFLIYFQGNSAPDKSGLPSDRFSAERTGGSVSTLTIQRTQQEDSAVYLCASSLSSSGPYEQYFGPGTRLTVT.

This clonotype was recorded a few times. The genes are TRBV6-2 or TRBV6-3 and TRBJ2-3, with TRBD1 matching over 7 bases. The V and J ends lost 6 bases and 6 bases, in that order; junction bases with no gene match: 18. The length of the CDR3 is 17 residues. The V gene's germline CDR1 is MNHEY and CDR2 SVGEGT. The CDR3: CASSPPSGTELRDTQYF. CDR3 nucleotides: TGTGCCAGCAGCCCACCATCCGGGACAGAATTGAGGGATACGCAGTATTTT.

This clonotype was counted many times. The genes are TRBV2 and TRBJ2-4; no clear D. Trimming pared 6 bases from V and 5 bases from J, leaving 14 bases between. Germline CDR1 and CDR2: SNHLY and FYNNEI. CDR3 length equals 14 residues. CDR3 residues: CASRAKTDENIQYF. The CDR3 nucleotides read TGTGCCAGCAGGGCTAAGACCGATGAAAACATTCAGTACTTC.

The chain recombines TRBV5-1 with TRBJ1-2, with TRBD1 matching over 9 bases. The junction had 3 bases not matched to a gene; V was cut back by 1 base and J by 5 bases. The length of the CDR3 is 14 residues. Per the germline V gene, CDR1 is SGHRS and CDR2 is YFSETQ. The CDR3 DNA is TGCGCCAGCAGCTTGACAGGGGGCGAGTATGGCTACACCTTC. Translation gives CASSLTGGEYGYTF.

This clonotype has a handful of counts. The J gene is TRBJ2-7, the V gene TRBV29-1, with D hard to call. The CDR3 contains 13 residues. The V end lost 6 bases, the J end lost 5 bases, and 17 bases lay between the germline ends. CDR1 and CDR2 from the germline V gene are SQVTM and ANQGSEA. The CDR3 DNA is TGCAGCGTCGTTGGTATAAGGGTCGACGAGCAGTACTTC. Its protein product is CSVVGIRVDEQYF.

The chain is built from TRBV2 and TRBJ1-2, with a possible D match to TRBD1 (6 bases). CDR3 length: 14 residues. Trimming removed 4 bases at V and 6 bases at J, with 15 bases between. Germline V gene sequence: CDR1 SNHLY, CDR2 FYNNEI. The CDR3 sequence is CASSARVGANGYTF. In DNA form, the CDR3 reads TGTGCCAGCAGTGCTAGAGTGGGGGCTAATGGCTACACCTTC. Full variable domain (remainder filled in from reference TRBV2 and TRBJ1-2): EPEVTQTPSHQVTQMGQEVILRCVPISNHLYFYWYRQILGQKVEFLVSFYNNEISEKSEIFDDQFSVERPDGSNFTLKIRSTKLEDSAMYFCASSARVGANGYTFGSGTRLTVV.

This CDR3 is CASATDRFGETQYF. In DNA, the CDR3 is TGTGCTAGTGCCACGGACAGGTTTGGAGAGACCCAGTACTTC. The chain is built from TRBV12-5 and TRBJ2-5, with TRBD1 matching 7 bases. Germline V CDR1 and CDR2: LGHNT, FRNRAP. V was clipped by 7 bases and J by 4 bases; unmatched bases: 9. The CDR3 has 14 residues.

This clonotype occurred a few times. The rearrangement links TRBV4-2 to TRBJ2-7; TRBD1 might be the D (6 bases). Germline V gene data show CDR1 as LGHNA and CDR2 as YNFKEQ. CDR3 length: 13 residues. V gave up 3 bases and J gave up 3 bases, with 9 bases separating them. CDR3 residues: CASSQDSNYEQYF. CDR3 DNA sequence: TGTGCCAGCAGCCAGGACAGCAACTACGAGCAGTACTTC.

The J gene is TRBJ1-4, the V gene TRBV6-1; D perhaps matches TRBD1 (6 bases). Germline loops: CDR1 MNHNS, CDR2 SASEGT. V lost 1 base, J lost 0 bases, and 9 bases lay in between. The CDR3 spans 16 residues. The CDR3 region has the DNA TGTGCCAGCAGTGAAGACAGGGATCCAACTAATGAAAAACTGTTTTTT. This sequence encodes CASSEDRDPTNEKLFF.

CDR3 sequence reads: CSVPRGDSSYEQYF. CDR3 coding DNA: TGCAGCGTCCCACGAGGGGACTCCTCCTACGAGCAGTACTTC. The V call is TRBV29-1, the J call TRBJ2-1; a weak D match, TRBD2 (6 bases). The DNA matches TRBJ2-7 better at its end, which makes the J call doubtful. The CDR3 is 14 amino acids. CDR1 and CDR2 (germline): SQVTM, ANQGSEA.

This clonotype has a handful of counts. The chain links TRBV25-1 to TRBJ1-5, with a tentative D call TRBD1 (6 bases). V shed 3 bases and J shed 0 bases, with 18 bases lying between them. Germline CDR1 and CDR2: MGHDK and SYGVNS. The CDR3 is made up of 18 amino acids. CDR3 sequence: CASSDPGVGFYSNQPQHF. The CDR3 DNA is TGTGCCAGCAGTGATCCAGGGGTGGGCTTCTATAGCAATCAGCCCCAGCATTTT.